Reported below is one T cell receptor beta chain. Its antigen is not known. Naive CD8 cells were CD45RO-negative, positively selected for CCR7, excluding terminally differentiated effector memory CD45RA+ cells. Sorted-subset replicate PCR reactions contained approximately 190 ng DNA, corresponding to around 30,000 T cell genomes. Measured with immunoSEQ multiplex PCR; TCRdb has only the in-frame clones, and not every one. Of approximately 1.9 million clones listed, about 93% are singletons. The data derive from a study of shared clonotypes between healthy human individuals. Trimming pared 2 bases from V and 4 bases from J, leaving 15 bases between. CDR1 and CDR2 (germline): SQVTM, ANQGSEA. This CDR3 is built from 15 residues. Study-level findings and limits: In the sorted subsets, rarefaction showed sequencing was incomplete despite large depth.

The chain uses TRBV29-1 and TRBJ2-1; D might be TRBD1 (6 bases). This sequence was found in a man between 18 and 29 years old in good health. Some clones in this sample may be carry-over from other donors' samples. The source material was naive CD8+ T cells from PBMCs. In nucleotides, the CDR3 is TGCAGCGTTGAATGGACAGCCCTTGATTACAATGAGCAGTTCTTC. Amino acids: CSVEWTALDYNEQFF.